The present T cell receptor beta chain was sequenced within a study of breast tumors, draining lymph nodes, adjacent tissues. Study results and caveats: Most tumor T cells seemingly derive from lymph node, then expand in tumor. Luminal-like breast cancer showed significantly higher tumor–nontumor repertoire similarity than basal-like. Tumor repertoires ranked between lymph nodes and nontumor tissue in diversity, with V and J gene preferences.

Germline loops: CDR1 GTSNPN, CDR2 SVGIG (reference sequence). The V and J ends lost 5 bases and 1 base respectively, with 9 bases between them. CDR3 size: 12 residues. Note on this clonotype: The antigen is undetermined.

The lymph nodes were axillary draining lymph nodes from breast cancer patients. TCRdb re-called the multiplex PCR reads through MiXCR, storing one row per CDR3 protein. The profile shows approximately 280,000 distinct CDR3 sequences, over 25% of them singletons. Sequences were obtained from axillary lymph node tissue. The TCR comes from a female donor with breast cancer. Some clones in this sample may be carry-over from other donors' samples. This chain uses TRBV30 with TRBJ2-7; D unclear. CDR3 nucleotide sequence: TGTGCCTGGTCCCCGCGGTCCTACGAGCAGTACTTC. It translates to CAWSPRSYEQYF. The full variable domain, in which reference TRBV30 and TRBJ2-7 provide the parts outside the CDR3, is SQTIHQWPATLVQPVGSPLSLECTVEGTSNPNLYWYRQAAGRGLQLLFYSVGIGQISSEVPQNLSASRPQDRQFILSSKKLLLSDSGFYLCAWSPRSYEQYFGPGTRLTVT.